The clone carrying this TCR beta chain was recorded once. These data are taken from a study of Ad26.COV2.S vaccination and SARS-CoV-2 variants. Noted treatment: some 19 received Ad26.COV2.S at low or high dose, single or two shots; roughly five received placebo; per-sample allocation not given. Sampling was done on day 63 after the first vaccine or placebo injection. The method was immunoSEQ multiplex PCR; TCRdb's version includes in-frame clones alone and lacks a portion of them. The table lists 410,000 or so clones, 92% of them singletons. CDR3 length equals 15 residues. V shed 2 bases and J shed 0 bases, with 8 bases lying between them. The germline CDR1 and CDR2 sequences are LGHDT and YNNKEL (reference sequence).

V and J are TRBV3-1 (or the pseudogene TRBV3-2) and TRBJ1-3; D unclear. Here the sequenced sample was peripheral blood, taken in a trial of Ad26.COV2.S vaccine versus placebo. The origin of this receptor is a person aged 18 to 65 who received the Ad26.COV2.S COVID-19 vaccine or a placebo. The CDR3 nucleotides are TGTGCCAGCAGCCAACAGACAACCTCTGGAAACACCATATATTTT. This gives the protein CASSQQTTSGNTIYF.